Below are 21 T cell receptor beta chains sequenced from a single sample in a study of identical twins. TCRdb independently ran MiXCR on the 5' RACE reads; one entry per CDR3 protein. The profile covers 410,000 or so distinct CDR3 sequences, with around 18% appearing a single time and approximately 12% taken by the ten largest. The sample consisted of naive T cells sorted from blood. All receptors come from a man in his fifties or sixties in good health.

This clonotype occurred a few times. V gene TRBV2 combines with J gene TRBJ2-1; TRBD2 might be the D (6 bases). The length of the CDR3 is 12 residues. V lost 5 bases and J 6 bases, leaving 8 bases between the germline ends. Germline loops: CDR1 SNHLY, CDR2 FYNNEI. CDR3 nucleotide sequence: TGTGCCAGCAGTATGGGGGGCAATGAGCAGTTCTTC. Translating gives CASSMGGNEQFF. Filled out from reference TRBV2 and TRBJ2-1, the complete variable domain reads EPEVTQTPSHQVTQMGQEVILRCVPISNHLYFYWYRQILGQKVEFLVSFYNNEISEKSEIFDDQFSVERPDGSNFTLKIRSTKLEDSAMYFCASSMGGNEQFFGPGTRLTVL.

The table lists this clonotype with many counts. The J gene is TRBJ2-3, the V gene TRBV11-2, with 11 nucleotides matching TRBD2. J gave up 2 bases and V 5 bases, and 12 bases lay outside the gene matches. The CDR3 length is 18 residues. The germline CDR1 and CDR2 sequences are SGHAT and FQNNGV. The CDR3 coding sequence is TGTGCCAGCAGCCAACCCTGGGGGACTAGCGGATTCACAGATACGCAGTATTTT. It specifies CASSQPWGTSGFTDTQYF.

At least ten counts were recorded for this clonotype. J is TRBJ2-7 and V is TRBV12-3 or TRBV12-4; no clear D. Trimming shortened V by 3 bases and J by 0 bases, and 9 bases separated the two germline ends. This CDR3 spans 14 amino acids. CDR3 DNA sequence: TGTGCCAGCAGTTTTTCGACTGCCTCCTACGAGCAGTACTTC. It is translated as CASSFSTASYEQYF.

The chain employs TRBV7-2 and TRBJ2-7, with D possibly TRBD1 on 6 matching bases. Trimming pared 5 bases from V and 5 bases from J, leaving 16 bases between. The germline V gene encodes CDR1 SGHTA and CDR2 FQGNSA. This CDR3 region has 14 residues. CDR3 in DNA: TGTGCCAGCAGCGAGAACAGGGCGCTAAACGAGCAGTACTTC. This codes for CASSENRALNEQYF.

The V and J genes are TRBV6-1 and TRBJ2-2; the D gene is possibly TRBD1 (6 bases). Trimming stripped 4 bases from V and 3 bases from J, with 9 bases between. Germline loops: CDR1 MNHNS, CDR2 SASEGT. The CDR3 totals 14 residues. CDR3 protein: CASSADRDTGELFF. The CDR3 DNA is TGTGCCAGCAGTGCGGACAGAGACACCGGGGAGCTGTTTTTT.

This clonotype has just a few counts. This chain joins TRBV6-2 or TRBV6-3 and TRBJ2-1; maybe TRBD1 (5 bases). Germline V lookup: CDR1 MNHEY, CDR2 SVGEGT. The V end lost 5 bases, the J end lost 1 base, and 12 bases lay between the germline ends. There are 15 residues in the CDR3. CDR3 in DNA: TGTGCCAGCAGTCGAACAGGTACATCCTACAATGAGCAGTTCTTC. It yields the protein CASSRTGTSYNEQFF.

The chain employs TRBV12-3 or TRBV12-4 and TRBJ2-1, with 11 bases lining up with TRBD2. V gave up 3 bases and J gave up 5 bases; unmatched junction bases: 3. This CDR3 has 15 amino acids. The CDR3 region has the DNA TGTGCCAGCAGTTTCCCGGGACTAGCGGACAATGAGCAGTTCTTC. Amino acids: CASSFPGLADNEQFF.

This chain connects TRBV6-6 to TRBJ1-5; D remains unclear. The V and J ends lost 5 bases and 7 bases respectively, with 6 bases between them. Germline assignment: CDR1 MNHNY and CDR2 SVGAGI (reference sequence). This CDR3 is built from 11 residues. The CDR3 DNA follows: TGTGCCAGCAGTGCTTGGCAGCCCCAGCATTTT. Translated: CASSAWQPQHF.

This clonotype was detected only a few times. The rearrangement links TRBV6-1 to TRBJ2-1; 12 bases map to TRBD2. Germline loops: CDR1 MNHNS, CDR2 SASEGT. Unmatched junction bases numbered 5, after V lost 5 bases and J lost 3 bases. CDR3 length: 16 residues. CDR3 DNA: TGTGCCAGCAGTACGACTAGCGGGGGTCTCTACAATGAGCAGTTCTTC. It codes for CASSTTSGGLYNEQFF.

The genes are TRBV11-1 and TRBJ2-5, with 13 bases fitting TRBD2. There are 18 residues in the CDR3. The V segment lost 5 bases and the J segment 0 bases; nucleotides outside the gene matches: 9. CDR1 is SGHAT and CDR2 is FQDESV in the germline V gene (reference sequence). CDR3 sequence: CASSRTSGGTGHQETQYF. CDR3 coding DNA: TGTGCCAGCAGCCGGACTAGCGGGGGAACCGGACACCAAGAGACCCAGTACTTC.

This clonotype turned up a few times. This chain joins TRBV11-2 and TRBJ2-6; 8 nucleotides agree with TRBD1. The germline CDR1 and CDR2 sequences are SGHAT and FQNNGV. Unmatched junction bases numbered 2, after V lost 5 bases and J lost 2 bases. The CDR3 is made up of 15 amino acids. The CDR3 coding sequence is TGTGCCAGCAGCCAACAGGGGGCTGGGGCCAACGTCCTGACTTTC. This codes for CASSQQGAGANVLTF.

The V gene is TRBV28, the J gene TRBJ2-5; D may be TRBD1 (6 bases). The V end was cut by 7 bases, the J end by 3 bases, with 15 bases between. Germline V gives CDR1 MDHEN, CDR2 SYDVKM. The CDR3 contains 14 residues. This CDR3 reads CASMMEGQKETQYF. The CDR3 DNA follows: TGTGCCAGCATGATGGAAGGACAGAAAGAGACCCAGTACTTC.

Only a few counts were recorded for this clonotype. The rearrangement joins TRBV9 to TRBJ2-2; no clear D gene. The CDR3 consists of 14 residues. V lost 0 bases, J lost 6 bases, and 9 bases lay in between. Germline loops: CDR1 SGDLS, CDR2 YYNGEE. CDR3 amino acids: CASSVEAKSGELFF. CDR3 nucleotide sequence: TGTGCCAGCAGCGTAGAGGCTAAGTCCGGGGAGCTGTTTTTT.

The chain employs TRBV5-6 and TRBJ2-7; 10 positions match TRBD1. V trimming: 5 bases; J trimming: 2 bases; junction bases outside the gene matches: 13. Germline V gene data show CDR1 as SGHDT and CDR2 as YYEEEE. CDR3 length: 17 residues. This chain's CDR3 is CASSLSFGTGVTYEQYF. In DNA, the CDR3 is TGTGCCAGCAGTTTAAGCTTCGGGACAGGGGTAACCTACGAGCAGTACTTC.

This chain uses TRBV6-2 or TRBV6-3 with TRBJ2-7, with D perhaps assigned TRBD1 or TRBD2 (5 bases each). This CDR3 comprises 15 residues. Germline V gives CDR1 MNHEY, CDR2 SVGEGT. V was cut by 5 bases and J by 0 bases, with 14 bases left in between. The CDR3 spells CASSPGTDFSYEQYF. The CDR3 DNA sequence: TGTGCCAGCAGTCCCGGGACGGATTTCTCCTACGAGCAGTACTTC.

This sequence joins TRBV20-1 and TRBJ2-1, with a tentative D call TRBD2 (6 bases). V was clipped by 3 bases and J by 6 bases, with 12 bases between them. This CDR3 has 13 residues. CDR1 DFQATT and CDR2 SNEGSKA come from the germline V gene (reference sequence). As DNA, the CDR3 is TGCAGTGCTAGTAGGTGGGGAGGCAATGAGCAGTTCTTC. This codes for CSASRWGGNEQFF.

V is TRBV20-1 and J is TRBJ1-5; 7 bases fit TRBD1. V lost 6 bases and J lost 0; bases outside the gene matches: 14. The length of the CDR3 is 17 residues. Germline V gene sequence: CDR1 DFQATT, CDR2 SNEGSKA (reference sequence). This chain's CDR3 is CSAIPVRQGYSNQPQHF. As DNA, the CDR3 is TGCAGTGCAATCCCAGTTAGACAGGGCTATAGCAATCAGCCCCAGCATTTT.

The chain has TRBV2 and TRBJ2-5, with 12 bases fitting TRBD2. V was clipped by 7 bases and J by 4 bases; unmatched bases: 7. The CDR3 totals 15 residues. The germline gives CDR1 SNHLY, CDR2 FYNNEI. The CDR3 nucleotides are TGTGCCAGCACCAGACTAGCGGGAGACGGAGAGACCCAGTACTTC. It codes for CASTRLAGDGETQYF.

As to this clonotype: This may arise from a read error, as a much more abundant clone is one base away. This chain connects TRBV6-1 to TRBJ2-1, with D unclear. Germline loops: CDR1 MNHNS, CDR2 SASEGT. With 1 base removed from V and 0 bases from J, the gap between germline ends came to 4 bases. The CDR3 extends over 14 amino acids. The CDR3 spells CASSEVSSYNEQFF. CDR3 DNA: TGTGCCAGCAGTGAAGTGAGCTCCTACAATGAGCAGTTCTTC.

This clonotype was observed at least ten times. The chain links TRBV20-1 to TRBJ2-3; a possible D gene is TRBD2 (6 bases). With 6 bases removed from V and 2 bases from J, the gap between germline ends came to 18 bases. The CDR3 is 15 residues long. Germline V gives CDR1 DFQATT, CDR2 SNEGSKA (reference sequence). The CDR3 protein is CSAPSSDYSTDTQYF. The CDR3 DNA follows: TGCAGTGCACCGTCGTCGGACTATTCCACAGATACGCAGTATTTT.

The rearrangement uses TRBV15 and TRBJ2-1, with 14 bases identical to TRBD2. The CDR3 is made up of 18 amino acids. V was clipped by 3 bases and J by 7 bases; unmatched bases: 11. CDR1 and CDR2 from the germline V gene are LNHNV and YYDKDF (reference sequence). This CDR3 reads CATSRTRRTSGRINEQFF. CDR3 in DNA: TGTGCCACCAGCAGGACGAGGAGGACTAGCGGGAGGATAAATGAGCAGTTCTTC.